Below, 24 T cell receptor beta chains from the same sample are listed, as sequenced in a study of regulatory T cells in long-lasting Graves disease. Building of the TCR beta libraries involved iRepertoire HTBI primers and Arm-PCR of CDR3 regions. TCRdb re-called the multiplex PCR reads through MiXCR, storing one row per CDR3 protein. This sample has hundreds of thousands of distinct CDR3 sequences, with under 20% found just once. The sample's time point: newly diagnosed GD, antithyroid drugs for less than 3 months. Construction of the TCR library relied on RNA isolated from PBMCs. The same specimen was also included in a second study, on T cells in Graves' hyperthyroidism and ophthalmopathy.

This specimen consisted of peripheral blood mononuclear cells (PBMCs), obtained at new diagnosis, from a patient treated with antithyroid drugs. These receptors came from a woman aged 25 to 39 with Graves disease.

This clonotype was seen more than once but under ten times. The CDR3 spells CASSLYRDRMNTEAFF. The CDR3 bases are TGTGCCAGCTCACTTTACCGGGACAGGATGAACACTGAAGCTTTCTTT. The V gene is TRBV18, the J gene TRBJ1-1, with TRBD1 matching 8 bases. V gave up 4 bases and J gave up 0 bases; unmatched junction bases: 7. The germline V gene encodes CDR1 KGHSH and CDR2 LQKENI. There are 16 residues in the CDR3. Drawing the rest from reference TRBV18 and TRBJ1-1, the complete variable domain is NAGVMQNPRHLVRRRGQEARLRCSPMKGHSHVYWYRQLPEEGLKFMVYLQKENIIDESGMPKERFSAEFPKEGPSILRIQQVVRGDSAAYFCASSLYRDRMNTEAFFGQGTRLTVV.

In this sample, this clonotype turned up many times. CDR3 sequence: CASSLGTGGGYTF. The CDR3 nucleotides are TGTGCCAGCAGCCTCGGGACAGGGGGCGGCTACACCTTC. This chain connects TRBV12-3 or TRBV12-4 to TRBJ1-2; 12 nucleotides agree with TRBD1. The J segment lost 8 bases and the V segment lost 6 bases, leaving 4 bases of the junction unmatched. CDR3 length: 13 amino acids.

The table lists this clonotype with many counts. As DNA, the CDR3 is TGTGCCAGCAGCTTAACAGGGACGGTCCAAGAGACCCAGTACTTC. Translated, it gives CASSLTGTVQETQYF. The chain is built from TRBV7-3 and TRBJ2-5, with D possibly being TRBD1 or TRBD2 (5 bases each). The V end lost 0 bases, the J end lost 1 base, and 9 bases lay between the germline ends. Looked up from germline, CDR1 is SGHTA and CDR2 is FQGTGA. CDR3 length equals 15 residues.

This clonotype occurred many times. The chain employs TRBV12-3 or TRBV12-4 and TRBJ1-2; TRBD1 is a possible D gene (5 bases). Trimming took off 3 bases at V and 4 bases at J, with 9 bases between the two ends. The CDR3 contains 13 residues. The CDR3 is CASSFKRGYGYTF. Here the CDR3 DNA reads TGTGCCAGCAGTTTCAAGAGGGGCTATGGCTACACCTTC.

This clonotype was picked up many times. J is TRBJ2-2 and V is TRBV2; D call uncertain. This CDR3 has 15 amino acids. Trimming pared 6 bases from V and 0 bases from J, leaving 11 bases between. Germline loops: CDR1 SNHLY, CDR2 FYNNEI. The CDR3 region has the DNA TGTGCCAGCAGAACCGGGCATACGAACACCGGGGAGCTGTTTTTT. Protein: CASRTGHTNTGELFF.

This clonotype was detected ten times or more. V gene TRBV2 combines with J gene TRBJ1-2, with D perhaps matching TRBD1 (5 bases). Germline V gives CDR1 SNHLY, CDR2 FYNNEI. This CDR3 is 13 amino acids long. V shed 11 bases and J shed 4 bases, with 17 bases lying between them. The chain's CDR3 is CAETDSASYGYTF. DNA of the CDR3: TGTGCCGAAACTGACAGCGCGAGCTATGGCTACACCTTC.

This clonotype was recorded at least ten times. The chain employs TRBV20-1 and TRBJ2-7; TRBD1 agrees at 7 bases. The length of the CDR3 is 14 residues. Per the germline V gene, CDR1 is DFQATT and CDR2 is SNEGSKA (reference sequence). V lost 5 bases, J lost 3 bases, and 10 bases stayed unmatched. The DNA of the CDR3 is TGCAGTGCTCGACCGACAGGGTTTAGCTACGAGCAGTACTTC. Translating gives CSARPTGFSYEQYF.

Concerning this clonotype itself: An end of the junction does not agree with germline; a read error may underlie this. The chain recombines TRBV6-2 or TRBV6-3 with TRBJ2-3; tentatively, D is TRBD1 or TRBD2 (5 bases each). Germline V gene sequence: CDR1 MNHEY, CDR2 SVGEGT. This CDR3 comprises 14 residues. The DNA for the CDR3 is TGTGCCAGCAGTTACGGGACGGGCACATATACGCAGTATTTT. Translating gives CASSYGTGTYTQYF.

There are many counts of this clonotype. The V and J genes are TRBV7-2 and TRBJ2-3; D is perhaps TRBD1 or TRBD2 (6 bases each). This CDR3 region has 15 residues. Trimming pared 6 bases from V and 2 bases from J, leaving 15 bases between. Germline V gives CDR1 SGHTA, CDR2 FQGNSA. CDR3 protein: CASSRRGGSTDTQYF. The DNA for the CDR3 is TGTGCCAGCAGTCGTAGAGGGGGGTCCACAGATACGCAGTATTTT.

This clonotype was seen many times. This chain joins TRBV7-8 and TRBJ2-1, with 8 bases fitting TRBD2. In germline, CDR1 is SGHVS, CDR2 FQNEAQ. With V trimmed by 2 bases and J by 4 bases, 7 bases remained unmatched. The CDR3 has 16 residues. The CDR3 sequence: CASSLSFREGYNEQFF. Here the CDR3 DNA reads TGTGCCAGCAGCTTATCTTTCCGGGAGGGTTACAATGAGCAGTTCTTC. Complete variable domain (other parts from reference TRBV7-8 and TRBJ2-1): GAGVSQSPRYKVAKRGQDVALRCDPISGHVSLFWYQQALGQGPEFLTYFQNEAQLDKSGLPSDRFFAERPEGSVSTLKIQRTQQEDSAVYLCASSLSFREGYNEQFFGPGTRLTVL.

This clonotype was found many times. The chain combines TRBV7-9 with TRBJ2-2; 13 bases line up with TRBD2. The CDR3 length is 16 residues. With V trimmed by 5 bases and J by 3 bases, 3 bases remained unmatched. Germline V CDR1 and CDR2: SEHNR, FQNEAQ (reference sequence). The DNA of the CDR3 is TGTGCCAGCAGCCGCGGACTAGCGGGGGACACCGGGGAGCTGTTTTTT. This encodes CASSRGLAGDTGELFF.

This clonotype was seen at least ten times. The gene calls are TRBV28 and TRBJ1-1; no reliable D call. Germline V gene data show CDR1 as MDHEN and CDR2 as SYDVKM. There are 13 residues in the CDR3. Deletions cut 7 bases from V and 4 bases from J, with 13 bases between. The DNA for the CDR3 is TGTGCCAGCATCTGGGAGGGCGGCACTGAAGCTTTCTTT. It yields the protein CASIWEGGTEAFF.

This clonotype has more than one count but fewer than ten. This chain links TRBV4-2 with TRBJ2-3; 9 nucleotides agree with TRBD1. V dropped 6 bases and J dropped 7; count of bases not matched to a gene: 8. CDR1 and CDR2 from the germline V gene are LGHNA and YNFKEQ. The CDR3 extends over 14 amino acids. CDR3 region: CASSSGTGSYTQYF. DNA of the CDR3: TGTGCCAGCAGTTCCGGGACAGGGTCATATACGCAGTATTTT.

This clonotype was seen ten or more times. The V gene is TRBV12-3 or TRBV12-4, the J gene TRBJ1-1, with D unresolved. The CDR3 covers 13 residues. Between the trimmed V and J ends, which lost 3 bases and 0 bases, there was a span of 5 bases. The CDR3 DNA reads TGTGCCAGCAGTTTTAATATGAACACTGAAGCTTTCTTT. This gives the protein CASSFNMNTEAFF.

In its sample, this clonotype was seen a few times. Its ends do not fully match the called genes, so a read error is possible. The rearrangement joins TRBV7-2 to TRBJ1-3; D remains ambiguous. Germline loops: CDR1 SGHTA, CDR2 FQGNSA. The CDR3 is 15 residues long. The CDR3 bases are TGTGCCAGCAGCTTCGAGGTCTTCTCTGGAAACGCCATATATTTT. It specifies CASSFEVFSGNAIYF. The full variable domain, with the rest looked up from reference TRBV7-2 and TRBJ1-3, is GAGVSQSPSNKVTEKGKDVELRCDPISGHTALYWYRQSLGQGLEFLIYFQGNSAPDKSGLPSDRFSAERTGGSVSTLTIQRTQQEDSAVYLCASSFEVFSGNAIYFGEGSWLTVV.

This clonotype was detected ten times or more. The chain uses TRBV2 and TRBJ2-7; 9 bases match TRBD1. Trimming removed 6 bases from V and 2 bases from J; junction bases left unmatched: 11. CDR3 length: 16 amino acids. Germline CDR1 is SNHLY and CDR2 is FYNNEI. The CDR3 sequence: CASRAKPGQGAYEQYF. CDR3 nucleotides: TGTGCCAGCAGGGCCAAACCGGGACAGGGAGCCTACGAGCAGTACTTC.

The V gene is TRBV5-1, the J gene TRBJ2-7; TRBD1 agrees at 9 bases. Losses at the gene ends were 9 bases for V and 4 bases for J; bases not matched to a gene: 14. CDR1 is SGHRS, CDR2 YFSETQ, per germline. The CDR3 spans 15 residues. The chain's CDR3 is CATQRSTGGIYEQYF. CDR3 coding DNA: TGCGCCACCCAGAGGAGTACAGGGGGCATATACGAGCAGTACTTC.

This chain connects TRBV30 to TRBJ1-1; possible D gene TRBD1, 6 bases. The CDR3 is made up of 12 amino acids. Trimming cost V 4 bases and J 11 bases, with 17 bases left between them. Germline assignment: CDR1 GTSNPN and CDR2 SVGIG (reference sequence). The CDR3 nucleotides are TGTGCCTGGACTCAGGGGTCCTTAGTGGCTTTCTTT. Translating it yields CAWTQGSLVAFF.

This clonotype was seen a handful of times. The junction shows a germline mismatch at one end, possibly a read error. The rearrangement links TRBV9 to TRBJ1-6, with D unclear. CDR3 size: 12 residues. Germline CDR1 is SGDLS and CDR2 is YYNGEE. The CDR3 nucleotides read TGTGCCAGCAGCGTGGAAGATTCACCCCTCCGCTTT. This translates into CASSVEDSPLRF. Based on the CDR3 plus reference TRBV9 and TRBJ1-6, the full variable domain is DSGVTQTPKHLITATGQRVTLRCSPRSGDLSVYWYQQSLDQGLQFLIQYYNGEERAKGNILERFSAQQFPDLHSELNLSSLELGDSALYFCASSVEDSPLRFGNGTRLTVT.

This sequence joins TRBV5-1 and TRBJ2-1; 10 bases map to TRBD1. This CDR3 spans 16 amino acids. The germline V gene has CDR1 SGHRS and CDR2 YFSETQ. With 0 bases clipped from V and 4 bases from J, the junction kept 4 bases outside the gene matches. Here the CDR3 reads CASSLGEGQGYNEQFF. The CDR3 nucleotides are TGCGCCAGCAGCTTGGGCGAGGGACAGGGGTACAATGAGCAGTTCTTC.

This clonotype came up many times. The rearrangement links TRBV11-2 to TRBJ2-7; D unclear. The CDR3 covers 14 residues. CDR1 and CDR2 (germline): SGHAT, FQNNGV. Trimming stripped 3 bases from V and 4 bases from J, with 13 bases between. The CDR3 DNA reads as TGTGCCAGCAGCTTCCGCATGGAAAGGTACGAGCAGTACTTC. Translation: CASSFRMERYEQYF.

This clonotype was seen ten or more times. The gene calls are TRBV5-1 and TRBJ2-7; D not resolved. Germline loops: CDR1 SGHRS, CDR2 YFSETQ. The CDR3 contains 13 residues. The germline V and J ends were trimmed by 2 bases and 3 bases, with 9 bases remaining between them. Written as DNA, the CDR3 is TGCGCCAGCAGCTTTGACCGGAGCTACGAGCAGTACTTC. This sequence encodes CASSFDRSYEQYF. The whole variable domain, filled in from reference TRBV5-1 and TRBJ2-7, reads KAGVTQTPRYLIKTRGQQVTLSCSPISGHRSVSWYQQTPGQGLQFLFEYFSETQRNKGNFPGRFSGRQFSNSRSEMNVSTLELGDSALYLCASSFDRSYEQYFGPGTRLTVT.

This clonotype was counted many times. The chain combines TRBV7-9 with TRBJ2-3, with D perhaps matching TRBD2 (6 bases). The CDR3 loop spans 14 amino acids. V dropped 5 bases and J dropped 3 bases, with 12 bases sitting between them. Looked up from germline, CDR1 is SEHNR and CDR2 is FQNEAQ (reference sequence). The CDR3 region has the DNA TGTGCCAGCAGCCGTCTAGCGTGGACAGATACGCAGTATTTT. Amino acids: CASSRLAWTDTQYF.

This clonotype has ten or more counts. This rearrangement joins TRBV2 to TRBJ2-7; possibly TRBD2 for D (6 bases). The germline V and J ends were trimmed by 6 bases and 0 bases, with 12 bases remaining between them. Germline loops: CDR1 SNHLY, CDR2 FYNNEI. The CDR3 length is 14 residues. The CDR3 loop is CASRPGLFSYEQYF. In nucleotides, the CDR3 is TGTGCCAGCAGGCCGGGACTCTTCTCCTACGAGCAGTACTTC.